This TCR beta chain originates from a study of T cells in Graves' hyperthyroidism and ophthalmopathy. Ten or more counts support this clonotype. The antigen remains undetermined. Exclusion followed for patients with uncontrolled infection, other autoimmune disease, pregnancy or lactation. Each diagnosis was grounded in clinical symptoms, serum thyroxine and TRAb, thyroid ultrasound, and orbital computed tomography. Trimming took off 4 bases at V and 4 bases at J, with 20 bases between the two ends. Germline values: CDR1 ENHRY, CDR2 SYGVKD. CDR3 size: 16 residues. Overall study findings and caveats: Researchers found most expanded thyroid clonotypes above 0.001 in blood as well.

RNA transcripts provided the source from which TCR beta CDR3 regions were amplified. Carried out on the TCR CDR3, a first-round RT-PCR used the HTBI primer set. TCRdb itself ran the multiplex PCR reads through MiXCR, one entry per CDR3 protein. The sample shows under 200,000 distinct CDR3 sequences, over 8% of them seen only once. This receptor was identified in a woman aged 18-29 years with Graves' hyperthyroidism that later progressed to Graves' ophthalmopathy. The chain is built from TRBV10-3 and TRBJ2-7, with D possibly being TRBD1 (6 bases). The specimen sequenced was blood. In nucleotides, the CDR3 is TGTGCCATCAGTGCTATAACCCGGGACACATATTACGAGCAGTACTTC. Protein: CAISAITRDTYYEQYF.